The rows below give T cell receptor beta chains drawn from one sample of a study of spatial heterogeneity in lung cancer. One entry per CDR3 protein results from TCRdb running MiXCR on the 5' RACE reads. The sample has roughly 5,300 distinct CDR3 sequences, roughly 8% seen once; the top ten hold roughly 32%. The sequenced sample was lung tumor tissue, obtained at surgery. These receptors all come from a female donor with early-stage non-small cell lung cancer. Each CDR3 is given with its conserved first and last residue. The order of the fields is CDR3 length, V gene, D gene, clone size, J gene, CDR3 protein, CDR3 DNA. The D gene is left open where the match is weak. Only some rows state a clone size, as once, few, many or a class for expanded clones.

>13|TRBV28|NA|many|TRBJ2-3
CASSQRPGDTQYF
TGTGCCAGCAGTCAGCGGCCGGGGGATACGCAGTATTTT
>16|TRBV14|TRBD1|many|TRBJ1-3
CASSPPGTGSGNTIYF
TGTGCCAGCAGCCCTCCCGGGACAGGGTCTGGAAACACCATATATTTT
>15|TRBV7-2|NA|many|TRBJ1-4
CASRPTGSGNEKLFF
TGTGCCAGCAGACCCACAGGGTCTGGAAATGAAAAACTGTTTTTT
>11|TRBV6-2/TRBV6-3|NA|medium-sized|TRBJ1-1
CASSLGTEAFF
TGTGCCAGCTCATTGGGGACTGAAGCTTTCTTT
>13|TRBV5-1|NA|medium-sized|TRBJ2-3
CASSFMSADTQYF
TGCGCCAGCAGCTTTATGTCCGCAGATACGCAGTATTTT
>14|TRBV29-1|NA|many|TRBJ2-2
CSVAEISNTGELFF
TGCAGCGTTGCGGAGATATCGAACACCGGGGAGCTGTTTTTT
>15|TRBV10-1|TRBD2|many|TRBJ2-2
CASGGDPRNTGELFF
TGCGCCAGCGGGGGGGACCCCAGGAACACCGGGGAGCTGTTTTTT
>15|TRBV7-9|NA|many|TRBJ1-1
CASSLGVLGAREAFF
TGTGCCAGCAGCTTAGGGGTTTTGGGCGCCAGGGAAGCTTTCTTT
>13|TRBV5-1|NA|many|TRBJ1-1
CASSLDGGAEAFF
TGCGCCAGCAGCTTGGACGGAGGGGCTGAAGCTTTCTTT
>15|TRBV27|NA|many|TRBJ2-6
CASSLAAPGANVLTF
TGTGCCAGCAGTTTGGCCGCTCCTGGGGCCAACGTCCTGACTTTC
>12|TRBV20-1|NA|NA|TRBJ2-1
CSARDYSNEQFF
TGCAGTGCTAGAGATTACAGCAATGAGCAGTTCTTC
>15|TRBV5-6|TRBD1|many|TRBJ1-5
CASSLAGTGNQPQHF
TGTGCCAGCAGCTTGGCCGGGACAGGGAATCAGCCCCAGCATTTT
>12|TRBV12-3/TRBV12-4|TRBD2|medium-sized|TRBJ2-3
CASSRGGDTQYF
TGTGCCAGCAGCCGGGGGGGAGATACGCAGTATTTT
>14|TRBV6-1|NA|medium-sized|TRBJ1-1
CASSEPNRVTEAFF
TGTGCCAGCAGTGAGCCCAACAGGGTCACTGAAGCTTTCTTT
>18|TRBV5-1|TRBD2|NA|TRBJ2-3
CASSLGLMTSGGTDTQYF
TGCGCCAGCAGCTTGGGTCTGATGACTAGCGGGGGCACAGATACGCAGTATTTT
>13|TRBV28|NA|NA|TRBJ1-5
CASRRVRSQPQHF
TGTGCCAGCAGGAGGGTGAGAAGTCAGCCCCAGCATTTT
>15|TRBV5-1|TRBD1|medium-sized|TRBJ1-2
CASSPGTGVFYGYTF
TGCGCCAGCAGCCCCGGGACAGGGGTCTTCTATGGCTACACCTTC
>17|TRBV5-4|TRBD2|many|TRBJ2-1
CASSSLKVAGGPNEQFF
TGTGCCAGCAGCTCCCTCAAAGTAGCGGGGGGGCCTAATGAGCAGTTCTTC
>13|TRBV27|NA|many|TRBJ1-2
CASSLSLGRGYTF
TGTGCCAGCAGTTTATCGTTGGGGAGGGGGTACACCTTC
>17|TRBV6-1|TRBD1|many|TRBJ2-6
CASNVGQGAGGANVLTF
TGTGCCAGCAATGTGGGACAGGGGGCCGGAGGGGCCAACGTCCTGACTTTC
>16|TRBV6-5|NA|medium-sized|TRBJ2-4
CASSHNMGVSKNIQYF
TGTGCCAGCAGCCACAATATGGGGGTTTCCAAAAACATTCAGTACTTC
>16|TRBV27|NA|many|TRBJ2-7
CASSRVPGAISVEQYF
TGTGCCAGCAGTAGGGTACCGGGTGCCATCTCAGTCGAGCAGTACTTC
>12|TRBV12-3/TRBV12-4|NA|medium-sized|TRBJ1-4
CASSSGMEKLFF
TGTGCCAGCAGTTCCGGGATGGAAAAACTGTTTTTT
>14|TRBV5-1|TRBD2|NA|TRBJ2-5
CASRGSGAQETQYF
TGCGCCAGCAGAGGAAGCGGGGCGCAAGAGACCCAGTACTTC
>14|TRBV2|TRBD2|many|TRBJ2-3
CASGSQRGTDTQYF
TGTGCCAGCGGATCCCAGCGGGGGACAGATACGCAGTATTTT
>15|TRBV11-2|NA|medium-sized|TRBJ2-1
CASSLASTRNNEQFF
TGTGCCAGCAGCTTAGCTTCTACCCGTAACAATGAGCAGTTCTTC
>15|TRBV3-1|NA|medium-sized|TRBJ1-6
CASSQGAGLNSPLHF
TGTGCCAGCAGCCAAGGGGCAGGCCTAAATTCACCCCTCCACTTT
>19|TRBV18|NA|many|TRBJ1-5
CASSPYGSDTGHSNQPQHF
TGTGCCAGCTCACCGTACGGGTCGGACACTGGTCATAGCAATCAGCCCCAGCATTTT
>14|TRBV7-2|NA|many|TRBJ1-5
CASSAREPNQPQHF
TGTGCCAGCAGCGCTAGGGAGCCCAATCAGCCCCAGCATTTT
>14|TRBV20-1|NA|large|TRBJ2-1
CSANNRDFYNEQFF
TGCAGTGCTAACAACCGGGACTTTTACAATGAGCAGTTCTTC
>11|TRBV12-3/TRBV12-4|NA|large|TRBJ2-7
CASSFGGEQYF
TGTGCCAGCAGTTTTGGAGGGGAGCAGTACTTC
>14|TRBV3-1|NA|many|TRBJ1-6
CASSQVEGNSPLHF
TGTGCCAGCAGCCAAGTGGAGGGGAATTCACCCCTCCACTTT